These T cell receptor beta chains were read from a single sample in a study of regulatory T cells in long-lasting Graves disease. TCRdb processed the multiplex PCR reads anew with MiXCR; each CDR3 protein has one entry. Of around 400,000 distinct CDR3 sequences in the sample, around 15% were seen once. The specimen comprised peripheral blood mononuclear cells (PBMCs), sampled at new diagnosis, from a patient treated with antithyroid drugs. Receptors were obtained from a female donor with Graves disease. Each CDR3 is given with its conserved first and last residue. D genes are given only for firm matches. Clone size is given for some rows only: seen once, a few or many times, or a class if the clone is expanded.

abundance: many; v_gene: TRBV6-2/TRBV6-3; j_gene: TRBJ2-1; d_gene: .; len: 13; CDR3aa: CASSYASNNEQFF; CDR3nt: TGTGCCAGCAGTTACGCCAGCAACAATGAGCAGTTCTTC
abundance: .; v_gene: TRBV19; j_gene: TRBJ1-1; d_gene: .; len: 16; CDR3aa: CASRLALDSMNTEAFF; CDR3nt: TGTGCCAGTAGATTGGCCCTGGACAGCATGAACACTGAAGCTTTCTTT
abundance: many; v_gene: TRBV12-5; j_gene: TRBJ1-6; d_gene: .; len: 17; CDR3aa: CASGLVRLQGRHSPLHF; CDR3nt: TGTGCTAGTGGTTTGGTACGATTACAAGGCAGGCATTCACCCCTCCACTTT
abundance: many; v_gene: TRBV7-2; j_gene: TRBJ2-4; d_gene: .; len: 14; CDR3aa: CASSPWLAKNIQYF; CDR3nt: TGTGCCAGCAGCCCGTGGCTAGCCAAAAACATTCAGTACTTC
abundance: .; v_gene: TRBV28; j_gene: TRBJ1-5; d_gene: .; len: 13; CDR3aa: CASSFSGNQPQHF; CDR3nt: TGTGCCAGCAGTTTCAGCGGGAATCAGCCCCAGCATTTT
abundance: few; v_gene: TRBV20-1; j_gene: TRBJ1-6; d_gene: TRBD1; len: 17; CDR3aa: CSARDRTGSSVNSPLHF; CDR3nt: TGCAGTGCTAGAGATCGGACAGGGTCGTCTGTTAATTCACCCCTCCACTTT
abundance: many; v_gene: TRBV6-2/TRBV6-3; j_gene: TRBJ2-5; d_gene: .; len: 16; CDR3aa: CASSDPGQTSWETQYF; CDR3nt: TGTGCCAGCAGTGACCCCGGACAGACTAGCTGGGAGACCCAGTACTTC
abundance: few; v_gene: TRBV24-1; j_gene: TRBJ2-1; d_gene: .; len: 15; CDR3aa: CATSFSGSSYNEQFF; CDR3nt: TGTGCCACCAGCTTCAGCGGTTCTTCCTACAATGAGCAGTTCTTC
abundance: many; v_gene: TRBV20-1; j_gene: TRBJ2-5; d_gene: TRBD2; len: 14; CDR3aa: CSTRGWEGQETQYF; CDR3nt: TGCAGTACTAGGGGCTGGGAGGGCCAAGAGACCCAGTACTTC
abundance: many; v_gene: TRBV7-2; j_gene: TRBJ2-7; d_gene: TRBD2; len: 18; CDR3aa: CASSLIGLAGGSSYEQYF; CDR3nt: TGTGCCAGCAGCCTTATAGGCCTAGCGGGAGGCAGCTCCTACGAGCAGTACTTC
abundance: many; v_gene: TRBV24-1; j_gene: TRBJ2-1; d_gene: .; len: 13; CDR3aa: CATRSTGRSEQFF; CDR3nt: TGTGCCACCAGATCGACTGGGCGTAGTGAGCAGTTCTTC
abundance: .; v_gene: TRBV29-1; j_gene: TRBJ2-5; d_gene: TRBD1; len: 13; CDR3aa: CSAEPGGEETQYF; CDR3nt: TGCAGCGCTGAACCAGGGGGCGAGGAGACCCAGTACTTC
abundance: many; v_gene: TRBV5-1; j_gene: TRBJ2-1; d_gene: TRBD1; len: 16; CDR3aa: CASSSGSATGKYEQFF; CDR3nt: TGCGCCAGCAGCTCTGGCAGCGCGACAGGGAAGTATGAGCAGTTCTTC
abundance: .; v_gene: TRBV7-2; j_gene: TRBJ1-2; d_gene: .; len: 13; CDR3aa: CASSLAGVSGYTF; CDR3nt: TGTGCCAGCAGCTTAGCAGGGGTCAGCGGCTACACCTTC
abundance: .; v_gene: TRBV4-1; j_gene: TRBJ2-7; d_gene: .; len: 15; CDR3aa: CASSQYDAGSYEQYF; CDR3nt: TGCGCCAGCAGCCAGTATGACGCGGGTTCCTACGAGCAGTACTTC
abundance: many; v_gene: TRBV11-1; j_gene: TRBJ2-1; d_gene: TRBD2; len: 16; CDR3aa: CASSATSGRTLNEQFF; CDR3nt: TGTGCCAGCAGCGCGACTAGCGGGAGGACTCTCAATGAGCAGTTCTTC
abundance: many; v_gene: TRBV3-1; j_gene: TRBJ1-1; d_gene: TRBD1; len: 16; CDR3aa: CASSQRTGVLNTEAFF; CDR3nt: TGTGCCAGCAGCCAAAGGACAGGGGTACTGAACACTGAAGCTTTCTTT
abundance: many; v_gene: TRBV4-3; j_gene: TRBJ1-1; d_gene: .; len: 14; CDR3aa: CASSQDLGTPEAFF; CDR3nt: TGCGCCAGCAGCCAAGATCTTGGGACCCCGGAAGCTTTCTTT
abundance: .; v_gene: TRBV29-1; j_gene: TRBJ2-1; d_gene: .; len: 12; CDR3aa: CSVGGLYNEQFF; CDR3nt: TGCAGCGTTGGTGGACTTTACAATGAGCAGTTCTTC
abundance: .; v_gene: TRBV7-2; j_gene: TRBJ1-2; d_gene: TRBD1; len: 14; CDR3aa: CASSFGTDDYGYTF; CDR3nt: TGTGCCAGCAGCTTCGGGACAGATGACTATGGCTACACCTTC
abundance: many; v_gene: TRBV3-1; j_gene: TRBJ2-4; d_gene: .; len: 16; CDR3aa: CASSQSRTLAKNIQYF; CDR3nt: TGTGCCAGCAGCCAATCGAGAACCCTAGCCAAAAACATTCAGTACTTC
abundance: many; v_gene: TRBV28; j_gene: TRBJ2-7; d_gene: .; len: 14; CDR3aa: CASKRKGFYYEQYF; CDR3nt: TGTGCCAGCAAAAGGAAGGGCTTTTACTACGAGCAGTACTTC
abundance: many; v_gene: TRBV27; j_gene: TRBJ2-7; d_gene: .; len: 17; CDR3aa: CASSELGGGDRLYEQYF; CDR3nt: TGTGCCAGCAGCGAATTGGGGGGGGGCGACCGCCTCTACGAGCAGTACTTC
abundance: .; v_gene: TRBV6-5; j_gene: TRBJ2-3; d_gene: .; len: 15; CDR3aa: CASSYGTGASDTQYF; CDR3nt: TGTGCCAGCAGTTACGGTACGGGAGCGTCGGATACGCAGTATTTT
abundance: .; v_gene: TRBV11-2; j_gene: TRBJ2-3; d_gene: TRBD1; len: 13; CDR3aa: CASSLTGVDTQYF; CDR3nt: TGTGCCAGCAGCTTAACAGGGGTGGATACGCAGTATTTT
abundance: many; v_gene: TRBV27; j_gene: TRBJ1-1; d_gene: TRBD1; len: 13; CDR3aa: CASSSRQGAEAFF; CDR3nt: TGTGCCAGCAGCTCCCGACAGGGGGCTGAAGCTTTCTTT
abundance: few; v_gene: TRBV18; j_gene: TRBJ1-2; d_gene: .; len: 14; CDR3aa: CASSRPGRSDGYTF; CDR3nt: TGTGCCAGCTCACGACCCGGGCGATCTGATGGCTACACCTTC
abundance: .; v_gene: TRBV7-2; j_gene: TRBJ2-5; d_gene: TRBD1; len: 19; CDR3aa: CASSYRKGGQGINRETQYF; CDR3nt: TGTGCCAGCAGCTACCGGAAGGGGGGACAGGGAATCAACAGGGAGACCCAGTACTTC
abundance: many; v_gene: TRBV2; j_gene: TRBJ2-3; d_gene: TRBD2; len: 16; CDR3aa: CASNQKGLAGTDTQYF; CDR3nt: TGTGCCAGCAACCAAAAGGGACTAGCGGGCACAGATACGCAGTATTTT
abundance: many; v_gene: TRBV12-3/TRBV12-4; j_gene: TRBJ1-1; d_gene: TRBD1; len: 16; CDR3aa: CASSLRQGRMNTEAFF; CDR3nt: TGTGCCAGCAGTTTAAGACAGGGGCGCATGAACACTGAAGCTTTCTTT
abundance: .; v_gene: TRBV19; j_gene: TRBJ1-5; d_gene: .; len: 14; CDR3aa: CASSIAKYNQPQHF; CDR3nt: TGTGCCAGTAGTATAGCCAAGTACAATCAGCCCCAGCATTTT
abundance: many; v_gene: TRBV2; j_gene: TRBJ2-1; d_gene: .; len: 14; CDR3aa: CASSEYVGNNEQFF; CDR3nt: TGTGCCAGCAGTGAATATGTAGGGAACAATGAGCAGTTCTTC
abundance: many; v_gene: TRBV3-1; j_gene: TRBJ1-1; d_gene: TRBD1; len: 15; CDR3aa: CASSLGQTGGPGAFF; CDR3nt: TGTGCCAGCAGCCTAGGACAGACAGGGGGCCCGGGAGCTTTCTTT
abundance: few; v_gene: TRBV7-3; j_gene: TRBJ2-6; d_gene: .; len: 14; CDR3aa: CASSSMVGANVLTF; CDR3nt: TGTGCCAGCAGCTCAATGGTTGGGGCCAACGTCCTGACTTTC
abundance: many; v_gene: TRBV27; j_gene: TRBJ2-2; d_gene: TRBD1; len: 17; CDR3aa: CASRTGGPSGLTGELFF; CDR3nt: TGTGCCAGCAGAACAGGGGGGCCCTCGGGGTTGACCGGGGAGCTGTTTTTT
abundance: many; v_gene: TRBV12-3/TRBV12-4; j_gene: TRBJ2-7; d_gene: TRBD2; len: 17; CDR3aa: CASTEVAGGPESYEQYF; CDR3nt: TGTGCCAGCACCGAGGTAGCGGGAGGGCCCGAGAGCTACGAGCAGTACTTC
abundance: .; v_gene: TRBV10-3; j_gene: TRBJ2-7; d_gene: TRBD1; len: 17; CDR3aa: CAISESQRTGNSYEQYF; CDR3nt: TGTGCCATCAGTGAGTCGCAGAGGACAGGGAATTCCTACGAGCAGTACTTC
abundance: .; v_gene: TRBV12-3/TRBV12-4; j_gene: TRBJ2-1; d_gene: .; len: 13; CDR3aa: CASTSILEGEQFF; CDR3nt: TGTGCCAGCACCTCCATCTTGGAGGGTGAGCAGTTCTTC
abundance: many; v_gene: TRBV5-1; j_gene: TRBJ1-1; d_gene: .; len: 16; CDR3aa: CASTPGGDPSNTEAFF; CDR3nt: TGCGCCAGCACCCCTGGGGGAGACCCCTCGAACACTGAAGCTTTCTTT
abundance: .; v_gene: TRBV25-1; j_gene: TRBJ1-1; d_gene: .; len: 10; CDR3aa: CASGDSEAFF; CDR3nt: TGTGCCAGCGGTGACAGTGAAGCTTTCTTT
abundance: few; v_gene: TRBV20-1; j_gene: TRBJ2-3; d_gene: .; len: 10; CDR3aa: CSAIRYTQYF; CDR3nt: TGCAGTGCGATTCGATATACGCAGTATTTT
abundance: many; v_gene: TRBV12-3/TRBV12-4; j_gene: TRBJ1-3; d_gene: TRBD1; len: 16; CDR3aa: CASRSGTGGYGNTIYF; CDR3nt: TGTGCCAGCAGGTCCGGGACAGGGGGTTATGGAAACACCATATATTTT
abundance: many; v_gene: TRBV5-6; j_gene: TRBJ2-3; d_gene: TRBD1; len: 16; CDR3aa: CASTSLGQGVTDTQYF; CDR3nt: TGTGCCAGCACCAGTCTGGGACAGGGGGTCACAGATACGCAGTATTTT
abundance: many; v_gene: TRBV12-3/TRBV12-4; j_gene: TRBJ2-3; d_gene: TRBD2; len: 15; CDR3aa: CASSFPGTTTDTQYF; CDR3nt: TGTGCCAGCAGTTTTCCAGGGACTACGACAGATACGCAGTATTTT
abundance: few; v_gene: TRBV6-1; j_gene: TRBJ1-3; d_gene: TRBD1; len: 14; CDR3aa: CASRGQISGNTIHF; CDR3nt: TGTGCCAGCAGGGGACAGATCTCTGGAAACACCATACATTTT
abundance: many; v_gene: TRBV27; j_gene: TRBJ1-2; d_gene: TRBD1; len: 14; CDR3aa: CASTRTGQHYGYTF; CDR3nt: TGTGCCAGCACTCGGACAGGGCAACACTATGGCTACACCTTC
abundance: many; v_gene: TRBV20-1; j_gene: TRBJ1-2; d_gene: .; len: 15; CDR3aa: CSARDGGLGGNGYTF; CDR3nt: TGCAGTGCTAGAGATGGTGGACTTGGGGGGAATGGCTACACCTTC
abundance: once; v_gene: TRBV19; j_gene: TRBJ1-1; d_gene: TRBD1; len: 17; CDR3aa: CASHNRDRGQINTEAFF; CDR3nt: TGTGCCAGTCATAACCGGGACAGGGGACAGATAAACACTGAAGCTTTCTTT
abundance: many; v_gene: TRBV4-1; j_gene: TRBJ1-1; d_gene: .; len: 15; CDR3aa: CASSQGVQSNTEAFF; CDR3nt: TGCGCCAGCAGCCAAGGGGTCCAATCGAACACTGAAGCTTTCTTT
abundance: .; v_gene: TRBV9; j_gene: TRBJ1-1; d_gene: TRBD1; len: 17; CDR3aa: CASSTQEQGAVNTEAFF; CDR3nt: TGTGCCAGCAGCACACAAGAACAGGGGGCGGTGAACACTGAAGCTTTCTTT
abundance: many; v_gene: TRBV7-2; j_gene: TRBJ2-2; d_gene: .; len: 14; CDR3aa: CASSLSPGAGELFF; CDR3nt: TGTGCCAGCAGCTTGTCCCCGGGGGCCGGGGAGCTGTTTTTT
abundance: many; v_gene: TRBV28; j_gene: TRBJ2-7; d_gene: TRBD2; len: 15; CDR3aa: CASRQDPLAYYEQYF; CDR3nt: TGTGCCAGCAGACAAGATCCACTAGCGTACTACGAGCAGTACTTC
abundance: many; v_gene: TRBV5-6; j_gene: TRBJ1-1; d_gene: .; len: 15; CDR3aa: CASSLGRRRVGPAFF; CDR3nt: TGTGCCAGCAGCTTGGGTCGCAGGCGCGTTGGGCCGGCTTTCTTT
abundance: many; v_gene: TRBV6-5; j_gene: TRBJ1-3; d_gene: .; len: 13; CDR3aa: CASSYQTGNTIYF; CDR3nt: TGTGCCAGCAGTTACCAGACTGGAAACACCATATATTTT
abundance: few; v_gene: TRBV10-3; j_gene: TRBJ1-3; d_gene: .; len: 15; CDR3aa: CAISDPNQRGNTIYF; CDR3nt: TGTGCCATCAGTGACCCAAACCAGAGGGGAAACACCATATATTTT
abundance: .; v_gene: TRBV6-1; j_gene: TRBJ1-5; d_gene: .; len: 16; CDR3aa: CASSLGARGGNQPQHF; CDR3nt: TGTGCCAGCAGTTTAGGGGCCCGAGGAGGCAATCAGCCCCAGCATTTT
abundance: many; v_gene: TRBV7-2; j_gene: TRBJ2-3; d_gene: .; len: 16; CDR3aa: CASSLVLAPDTDTQYF; CDR3nt: TGTGCCAGCAGCTTAGTTCTGGCCCCCGACACAGATACGCAGTATTTT
abundance: many; v_gene: TRBV7-9; j_gene: TRBJ2-7; d_gene: TRBD2; len: 15; CDR3aa: CASSRGLAGGLEQYF; CDR3nt: TGTGCCAGCAGTCGCGGACTAGCGGGAGGGCTGGAGCAGTACTTC
abundance: many; v_gene: TRBV20-1; j_gene: TRBJ2-2; d_gene: .; len: 13; CDR3aa: CSARWEQTGELFF; CDR3nt: TGCAGTGCTAGATGGGAGCAGACCGGGGAGCTGTTTTTT